This T cell receptor (beta chain) emerged from a study of T cell changes during pregnancy in multiple sclerosis. Clones were read by immunoSEQ multiplex PCR, and TCRdb kept only the in-frame ones, dropping some. The profile shows 25,000 to 35,000 clones, 80% to 90% of them singletons. Per germline, CDR1 MGHRA and CDR2 YSYEKL. Trimming shortened V by 7 bases and J by 10 bases, and 20 bases separated the two germline ends. CDR3 length: 14 residues. The clonotype comes from a female donor with multiple sclerosis, enrolled in a pregnancy study. J is TRBJ2-1 and V is TRBV4-1, with D possibly TRBD2 on 6 matching bases. The input for sequencing was CD8+ T cells from peripheral blood mononuclear cells, taken in the second trimester of pregnancy. CDR3 region: CASTLGGPSVEQFF. The CDR3 DNA sequence: TGCGCCAGCACCCTGGGGGGACCCAGCGTAGAGCAGTTCTTC.